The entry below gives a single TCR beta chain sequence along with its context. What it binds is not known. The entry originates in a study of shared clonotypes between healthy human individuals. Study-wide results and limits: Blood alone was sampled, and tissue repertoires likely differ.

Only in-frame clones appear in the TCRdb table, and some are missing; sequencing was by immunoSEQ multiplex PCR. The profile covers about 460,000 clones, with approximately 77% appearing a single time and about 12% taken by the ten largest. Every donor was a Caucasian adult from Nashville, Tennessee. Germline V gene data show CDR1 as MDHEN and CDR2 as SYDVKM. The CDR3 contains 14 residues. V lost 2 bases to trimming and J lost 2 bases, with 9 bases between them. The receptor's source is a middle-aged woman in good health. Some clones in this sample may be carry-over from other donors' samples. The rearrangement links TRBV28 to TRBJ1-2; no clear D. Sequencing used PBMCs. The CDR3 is CASSLEVLNYGYTF. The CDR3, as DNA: TGTGCCAGCAGTTTAGAGGTTTTAAACTATGGCTACACCTTC.